This TCR beta chain is from a study of radiotherapy plus CTLA-4 blockade in lung cancer. Turning to the study itself: Patients showed objective responses in over 15% of cases, and disease control was achieved by approximately 31%.

Germline CDR1 SGHTA, CDR2 FQGNSA. The CDR3 sequence is 13 residues long. Trimming removed 2 bases from V and 2 bases from J; junction bases left unmatched: 0. This clone occurred once. Antigen: not known. The data were produced by immunoSEQ multiplex PCR, yet TCRdb's version contains in-frame clones alone and is incomplete. Of tens of thousands of clones in the sample, around 70% were seen once. Study-level points and caveats: Some TCR clones had been derived from tumors. These clones expanded in peripheral blood after radiotherapy plus ipilimumab. Reports state that early shifts in blood T cell clones, with interferon-beta, best predicted response.

The TCR originated in a human donor with non-small cell lung cancer who had stable disease on radiotherapy plus ipilimumab. This sample comprised peripheral blood, obtained from a patient treated with radiotherapy plus ipilimumab. The chain carries TRBV7-2 and TRBJ2-7, with TRBD2 matching 7 bases. The CDR3 reads CASSLLAAYEQYF. CDR3 nucleotides: TGTGCCAGCAGCTTACTAGCGGCCTACGAGCAGTACTTC.